This T cell receptor beta chain was recorded in a study of breast tumors, draining lymph nodes, adjacent tissues. This CDR3 comprises 14 residues. After removal of 5 bases from V and 2 bases from J, the junction contained 4 bases not matched to a gene. Germline CDR1 reads LNHNV; CDR2 reads YYDKDF (reference sequence). In TCRdb, the multiplex PCR reads were re-called with MiXCR into one record per CDR3 protein. This sample has tens of thousands of distinct CDR3 sequences; approximately 22% occur once, and the top ten carry 8%. This clonotype was counted at least ten times. Sequenced input: breast tumor tissue. This chain joins TRBV15 and TRBJ1-2, with TRBD1 matching 8 bases. The sequence derives from a female donor with breast cancer. Some clones in this sample may be carry-over from other donors' samples. The CDR3 spells CATSLGQGNYGYTF. The CDR3 DNA reads TGTGCCACCAGCCTAGGACAGGGCAACTATGGCTACACCTTC.